One and the same sample provided the 14 T cell receptor beta chains below, sequenced in a study of identical twins. MiXCR was run by TCRdb on the 5' RACE reads, yielding one entry per CDR3 protein. There are under 1 million distinct CDR3 sequences in the sample; over 9% occur only once, and around 1.5% lies in the top ten. The sample was also reused in another study, on yellow fever vaccine responses in identical twins.

The material sequenced was PBMCs. Source of these receptors: a woman aged 18-30 years in good health.

This clonotype was observed a few times. This chain's CDR3 is CASPQDGNTGELFF. CDR3 nucleotides: TGTGCCAGTCCGCAGGACGGTAACACCGGGGAGCTGTTTTTT. The chain combines TRBV6-1 with TRBJ2-2, with D uncertain. Germline V gene lookup returns CDR1 MNHNS and CDR2 SASEGT. The CDR3 is made up of 14 amino acids. V dropped 9 bases and J dropped 2 bases, with 13 bases sitting between them.

The chain joins TRBV15 to TRBJ2-1, with 8 bases identical to TRBD1. Germline trimming cut 1 base from V and 8 bases from J; bases unmatched to any gene: 7. CDR3 length: 15 amino acids. Germline V gives CDR1 LNHNV, CDR2 YYDKDF (reference sequence). CDR3 region: CATSRVRGQDYEQFF. CDR3 in DNA: TGTGCCACCAGCAGAGTAAGGGGACAGGATTATGAGCAGTTCTTC.

The chain carries TRBV2 and TRBJ2-7, with a weak D call TRBD2 (6 bases). The CDR3 spans 17 residues. V dropped 5 bases and J dropped 1 base, with 21 bases sitting between them. The V gene's germline CDR1 is SNHLY and CDR2 FYNNEI. This CDR3 reads CASSQRLGGTFSYEQYF. As DNA, the CDR3 is TGTGCCAGCAGTCAAAGGCTTGGCGGGACGTTTTCCTACGAGCAGTACTTC.

The genes are TRBV4-1 and TRBJ2-4; 11 bases fit TRBD2. The CDR3 sequence is 20 residues long. With 1 base clipped from V and 0 bases from J, the junction kept 11 bases outside the gene matches. Germline CDR1 MGHRA, CDR2 YSYEKL. CDR3 coding DNA: TGCGCCAGCAGCCAAGGCGTTCTAGCGGGAGGAACTCTAGCCAAAAACATTCAGTACTTC. Translating gives CASSQGVLAGGTLAKNIQYF.

The chain has TRBV7-6 and TRBJ2-7, with 7 nucleotides matching TRBD2. This CDR3 has 15 amino acids. V lost 1 base and J lost 2; bases outside the gene matches: 5. The germline V gene has CDR1 SGHVS and CDR2 FNYEAQ. The CDR3 spells CASSLVEGGAYEQYF. CDR3 sequence (DNA): TGTGCCAGCAGCTTAGTTGAGGGAGGGGCCTACGAGCAGTACTTC.

This clonotype was counted between two and nine times. The chain combines TRBV5-1 with TRBJ2-2; no clear D. Germline assignment: CDR1 SGHRS and CDR2 YFSETQ. Trimming stripped 7 bases from V and 1 base from J, with 5 bases between. The CDR3 totals 12 residues. The CDR3 nucleotides read TGCGCCAGCCCGGGGAACACCGGGGAGCTGTTTTTT. Translated, it gives CASPGNTGELFF.

This clonotype was counted only a few times. The chain uses TRBV27 and TRBJ2-3; D gene uncertain. Germline V gives CDR1 MNHEY, CDR2 SMNVEV (reference sequence). This CDR3 is 17 amino acids long. V was cut by 5 bases and J by 1 base, with 19 bases left in between. The CDR3 DNA follows: TGTGCCAGCAGTCCCCGGGCCGCAACTCCGGGCACAGATACGCAGTATTTT. Translating it yields CASSPRAATPGTDTQYF.

Here the CDR3 reads CASVTASGYGYTF. In DNA, the CDR3 is TGTGCCAGCGTTACAGCCTCTGGCTATGGCTACACCTTC. The rearrangement links TRBV6-5 to TRBJ1-2; unclear D gene. The germline V gene encodes CDR1 MNHEY and CDR2 SVGAGI. V lost 8 bases, J lost 4 bases, and 14 bases lay in between. The CDR3 contains 13 residues.

This clonotype was picked up a small number of times. The J gene is TRBJ2-7, the V gene TRBV9, with 7 bases fitting TRBD2. Germline V gives CDR1 SGDLS, CDR2 YYNGEE. Trimming at V came to 3 bases and at J to 4 bases, leaving 4 bases not matched to a gene. The CDR3 sequence is 13 residues long. This chain's CDR3 is CASSAPGGYEQYF. DNA of the CDR3: TGTGCCAGCAGCGCACCCGGGGGGTACGAGCAGTACTTC. Drawing the rest from reference TRBV9 and TRBJ2-7, the complete variable domain is DSGVTQTPKHLITATGQRVTLRCSPRSGDLSVYWYQQSLDQGLQFLIQYYNGEERAKGNILERFSAQQFPDLHSELNLSSLELGDSALYFCASSAPGGYEQYFGPGTRLTVT.

This clonotype was counted a few times. The chain joins TRBV27 to TRBJ2-7, with a weak D call TRBD2 (5 bases). Germline lookup yields CDR1 MNHEY and CDR2 SMNVEV (reference sequence). Deletions cut 4 bases from V and 5 bases from J, with 12 bases between. The CDR3 totals 13 residues. The CDR3 sequence: CASSSPGIHEQYF. The CDR3 region has the DNA TGTGCCAGCAGTTCTCCCGGGATTCACGAGCAGTACTTC.

V gene TRBV20-1 combines with J gene TRBJ2-5; 11 nucleotides line up with TRBD1. The CDR3 has 19 residues. V lost 5 bases to trimming and J lost 1 base; unmatched junction nucleotides: 18. Germline values: CDR1 DFQATT, CDR2 SNEGSKA (reference sequence). The CDR3 region is CSASWFRDRGGLPQETQYF. DNA of the CDR3: TGCAGTGCTTCCTGGTTCCGGGACAGGGGGGGTTTACCCCAAGAGACCCAGTACTTC.

The rearrangement joins TRBV12-3 or TRBV12-4 to TRBJ2-2; TRBD2 matches at 11 bases. V shed 2 bases and J 5 bases; nucleotides not matched to a gene: 4. The CDR3 has 16 amino acids. The CDR3 bases are TGTGCCAGCAGTTTACAGGCTAGCGGGGGGACCGGGGAGCTGTTTTTT. It yields the protein CASSLQASGGTGELFF.

The rearrangement links TRBV10-3 to TRBJ2-2, with D maybe TRBD1 (8 bases). Germline values: CDR1 ENHRY, CDR2 SYGVKD. The V end was cut by 10 bases, the J end by 3 bases, with 12 bases between. There are 13 residues in the CDR3. CDR3 coding DNA: TGTGCCACCACAGGGGGGGACACCGGGGAGCTGTTTTTT. The encoded protein is CATTGGDTGELFF.

This clonotype was found a few times. The gene calls are TRBV5-6 and TRBJ1-4; D unresolved. The V end lost 2 bases, the J end lost 10 bases, and 9 bases lay between the germline ends. The germline gives CDR1 SGHDT, CDR2 YYEEEE. The CDR3 loop spans 12 amino acids. The chain's CDR3 is CASSFTSRKLFF. CDR3 coding DNA: TGTGCCAGCAGCTTTACATCAAGAAAACTGTTTTTT. Based on the CDR3 plus reference TRBV5-6 and TRBJ1-4, the full variable domain is DAGVTQSPTHLIKTRGQQVTLRCSPKSGHDTVSWYQQALGQGPQFIFQYYEEEERQRGNFPDRFSGHQFPNYSSELNVNALLLGDSALYLCASSFTSRKLFFGSGTQLSVL.